Below, 19 T cell receptor beta chains from the same sample are listed, as sequenced in a study of blood T cell repertoires in COVID-19. Assay: immunoSEQ multiplex PCR; the TCRdb copy retains only in-frame clones and omits some. The sample has some 330,000 clones, 80% to 85% seen once. Sequencing was done on a sample of PBMCs or T cells enriched from blood (not recorded which). These receptors were taken from a woman in her 50s who had recovered from COVID-19.

This clone was seen more than once but under ten times. The chain combines TRBV19 with TRBJ1-1, with TRBD1 matching over 7 bases. J lost 0 bases, V lost 7 bases, and 5 bases had no gene match. The germline V gene encodes CDR1 LNHDA and CDR2 SQIVND (reference sequence). The CDR3 totals 14 residues. The CDR3 is CASIPQGMNTEAFF. CDR3 in DNA: TGTGCCAGTATACCACAGGGGATGAACACTGAAGCTTTCTTT.

V and J are TRBV30 and TRBJ1-4; a weak D match, TRBD1 (5 bases). Trimming left V 1 base short and J 5 bases short, with 14 bases between. Germline V gene lookup returns CDR1 GTSNPN and CDR2 SVGIG (reference sequence). This CDR3 contains 15 residues. CDR3: CAWSAHGGVNEKLFF. The DNA of the CDR3 is TGTGCCTGGAGTGCCCACGGGGGGGTGAATGAAAAACTGTTTTTT.

The chain has TRBV5-8 and TRBJ1-1; 8 bases map to TRBD1. This CDR3 has 15 residues. In germline, CDR1 is SGHTS, CDR2 YDEGEE. V trimming: 2 bases; J trimming: 1 base; junction bases outside the gene matches: 4. The CDR3 DNA reads as TGTGCCAGCAGCTTTCGGACAGGGCCGAACACTGAAGCTTTCTTT. Its protein product is CASSFRTGPNTEAFF. Based on the CDR3 plus reference TRBV5-8 and TRBJ1-1, the full variable domain is EAGVTQSPTHLIKTRGQQATLRCSPISGHTSVYWYQQALGLGLQFLLWYDEGEERNRGNFPPRFSGRQFPNYSSELNVNALELEDSALYLCASSFRTGPNTEAFFGQGTRLTVV.

The chain has TRBV5-1 and TRBJ1-1; D remains unclear. Germline V lookup: CDR1 SGHRS, CDR2 YFSETQ. Trimming took 0 bases from V and 3 from J, leaving 12 bases between them. The CDR3 totals 15 residues. CDR3 bases: TGCGCCAGCAGCTTGGTGGCGGGATCCGACACTGAAGCTTTCTTT. It codes for CASSLVAGSDTEAFF. The variable domain in full, completed from reference TRBV5-1 and TRBJ1-1, reads KAGVTQTPRYLIKTRGQQVTLSCSPISGHRSVSWYQQTPGQGLQFLFEYFSETQRNKGNFPGRFSGRQFSNSRSEMNVSTLELGDSALYLCASSLVAGSDTEAFFGQGTRLTVV.

J is TRBJ2-7 and V is TRBV7-9; 8 positions match TRBD1. Trimming cost V 5 bases and J 0 bases; bases outside gene matches: 6. The CDR3 is made up of 15 amino acids. Germline V gene data show CDR1 as SEHNR and CDR2 as FQNEAQ (reference sequence). The CDR3 coding sequence is TGTGCCAGCAGCACGGGACAGGTCGCCTCCTACGAGCAGTACTTC. Translating it yields CASSTGQVASYEQYF.

V is TRBV5-1 and J is TRBJ2-7, with 10 bases lining up with TRBD2. The CDR3 loop spans 14 amino acids. V lost 8 bases, J lost 5 bases, and 10 bases stayed unmatched. Germline V lookup: CDR1 SGHRS, CDR2 YFSETQ. The CDR3 DNA reads as TGCGCCAGTTCCAAGCGGGAGGGCCTGAACGAGCAGTACTTC. This gives the protein CASSKREGLNEQYF.

The chain employs TRBV27 and TRBJ1-2; 7 bases match TRBD1. Germline lookup yields CDR1 MNHEY and CDR2 SMNVEV (reference sequence). Unmatched junction bases numbered 15, after V lost 6 bases and J lost 8 bases. The CDR3 totals 15 residues. CDR3 protein: CASSPGQSVVFGYTF. In nucleotides, the CDR3 is TGTGCCAGCAGCCCGGGACAGTCAGTAGTTTTCGGCTACACCTTC.

The chain recombines TRBV6-1 with TRBJ1-1, with a tentative D call TRBD1 (5 bases). The CDR3 covers 14 residues. Germline loops: CDR1 MNHNS, CDR2 SASEGT. The V and J ends lost 1 base and 7 bases respectively, with 13 bases between them. The CDR3 loop is CASSEGQKRNEAFF. CDR3 nucleotide sequence: TGTGCCAGCAGTGAAGGACAGAAAAGAAATGAAGCTTTCTTT.

The V and J genes are TRBV2 and TRBJ2-1; D gene uncertain. Trimming removed 4 bases at V and 1 base at J, with 11 bases between. Per the germline V gene, CDR1 is SNHLY and CDR2 is FYNNEI. The CDR3 spans 15 residues. CDR3 amino acids: CASSGRSISYNEQFF. CDR3 in DNA: TGTGCCAGCAGTGGGCGGTCGATTTCCTACAATGAGCAGTTCTTC.

CDR3 in amino acids: CASSPVAGPTDTQYF. In nucleotides, the CDR3 is TGTGCCAGCAGCCCGGTGGCAGGTCCCACAGATACGCAGTATTTT. J is TRBJ2-3 and V is TRBV7-3; no firm D call. CDR3 length equals 15 residues. V shed 5 bases and J shed 2 bases, with 14 bases lying between them. Germline assignment: CDR1 SGHTA and CDR2 FQGTGA.

The genes are TRBV4-3 and TRBJ1-1; the D is unclear. Trimming cost V 0 bases and J 0 bases, with 11 bases left between them. The CDR3 totals 16 residues. CDR1 is LGHNA and CDR2 is YSLEER in the germline V gene. The CDR3 region is CASSQDEGLMNTEAFF. The CDR3 coding sequence is TGCGCCAGCAGCCAAGATGAAGGACTGATGAACACTGAAGCTTTCTTT.

V gene TRBV3-1 (or the pseudogene TRBV3-2) combines with J gene TRBJ1-1; 10 positions agree with TRBD1. The CDR3 runs to 15 residues. Losses at the gene ends were 6 bases for V and 6 bases for J; bases not matched to a gene: 10. CDR1 and CDR2 from the germline V gene are LGHDT and YNNKEL (reference sequence). The chain's CDR3 is CASSRYQDRGAEAFF. The CDR3 bases are TGTGCCAGCAGTCGTTATCAGGACAGGGGGGCTGAAGCTTTCTTT.

The CDR3 region is CASSPETGRDEYF. The CDR3 DNA sequence: TGTGCCAGCAGTCCCGAGACCGGGAGGGATGAGTACTTC. The chain joins TRBV27 to TRBJ2-7; 8 bases line up with TRBD2. CDR3 size: 13 residues. V gave up 5 bases and J gave up 11 bases; unmatched junction bases: 11. Germline V gene sequence: CDR1 MNHEY, CDR2 SMNVEV (reference sequence).

The V and J genes are TRBV30 and TRBJ1-5; TRBD1 might be the D (5 bases). The V gene lost 3 bases and the J gene lost 3 bases, with 12 bases spanning the gap. This CDR3 is built from 14 residues. The germline CDR1 and CDR2 sequences are GTSNPN and SVGIG (reference sequence). The CDR3 nucleotides read TGTGCCTGGAGCCCTGGGGGGAACAATCAGCCCCAGCATTTT. Residues: CAWSPGGNNQPQHF.

The chain couples TRBV6-2 or TRBV6-3 to TRBJ2-5, with 7 nucleotides matching TRBD2. This CDR3 comprises 15 residues. Germline CDR1 is MNHEY and CDR2 is SVGEGT. J was trimmed by 1 base and V by 5 bases; bases with no gene match: 7. DNA of the CDR3: TGTGCCAGCAGTGTGGGCGGGACTACCCAAGAGACCCAGTACTTC. It translates to CASSVGGTTQETQYF.

This clone was detected only a few times. The V call is TRBV29-1, the J call TRBJ1-1; D call uncertain. This CDR3 has 11 amino acids. V was shortened by 6 bases and J by 6 bases, with 11 bases between the two germline ends. Per germline, CDR1 SQVTM and CDR2 ANQGSEA. The CDR3 protein is CSVLQSPEAFF. CDR3 DNA sequence: TGCAGCGTCCTACAGAGCCCTGAAGCTTTCTTT.

The genes are TRBV20-1 and TRBJ2-1; 10 positions match TRBD1. Germline V CDR1 and CDR2: DFQATT, SNEGSKA (reference sequence). V was pared by 3 bases and J by 8 bases, with 10 bases of the junction left unmatched. CDR3 length: 15 amino acids. CDR3 amino acids: CSASWGTGAADEQFF. The CDR3 nucleotides read TGCAGTGCTAGTTGGGGGACAGGGGCGGCTGATGAGCAGTTCTTC.

The V call is TRBV4-3, the J call TRBJ2-2; 9 nucleotides match TRBD1. The germline gives CDR1 LGHNA, CDR2 YSLEER. The ends lost 0 bases at V and 6 bases at J; junction bases unmatched: 8. The CDR3 sequence is 17 residues long. The CDR3 here is CASSQDLWTGVSGELFF. The CDR3 bases are TGCGCCAGCAGCCAAGATCTGTGGACAGGGGTCTCCGGGGAGCTGTTTTTT.

The chain uses TRBV11-2 and TRBJ2-1, with D possibly matching TRBD1 (6 bases). Germline loops: CDR1 SGHAT, CDR2 FQNNGV. Trimming left V 5 bases short and J 7 bases short, with 24 bases between. The CDR3 extends over 17 amino acids. The CDR3 region is CASSHQTGLGNQNEQFF. The CDR3 DNA follows: TGTGCCAGCAGCCATCAGACAGGATTGGGCAACCAAAATGAGCAGTTCTTC.